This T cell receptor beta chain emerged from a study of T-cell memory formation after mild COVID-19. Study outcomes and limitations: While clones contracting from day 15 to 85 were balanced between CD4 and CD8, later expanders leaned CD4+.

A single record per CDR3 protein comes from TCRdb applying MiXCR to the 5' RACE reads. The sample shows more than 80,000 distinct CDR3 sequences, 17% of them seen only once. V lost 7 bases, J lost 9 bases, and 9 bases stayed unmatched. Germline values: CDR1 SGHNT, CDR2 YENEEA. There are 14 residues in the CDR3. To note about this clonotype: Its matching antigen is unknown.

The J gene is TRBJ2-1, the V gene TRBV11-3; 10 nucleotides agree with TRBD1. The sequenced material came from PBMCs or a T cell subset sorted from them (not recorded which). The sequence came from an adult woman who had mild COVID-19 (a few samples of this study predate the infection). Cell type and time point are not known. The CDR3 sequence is CASNRGDRGVEQFF. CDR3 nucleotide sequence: TGTGCCAGCAACAGGGGGGACAGGGGAGTTGAGCAGTTCTTC.